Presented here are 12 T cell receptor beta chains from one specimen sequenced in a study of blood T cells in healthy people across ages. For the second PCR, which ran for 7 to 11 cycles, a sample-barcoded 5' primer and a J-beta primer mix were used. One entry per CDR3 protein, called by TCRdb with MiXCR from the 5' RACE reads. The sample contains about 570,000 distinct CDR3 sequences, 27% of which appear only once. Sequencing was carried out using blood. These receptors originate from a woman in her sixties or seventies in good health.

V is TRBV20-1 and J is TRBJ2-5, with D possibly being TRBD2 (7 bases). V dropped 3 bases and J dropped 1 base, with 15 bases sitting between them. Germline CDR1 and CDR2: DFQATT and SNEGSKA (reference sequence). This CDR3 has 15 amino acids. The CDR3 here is CSASWGGSSQETQYF. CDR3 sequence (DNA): TGCAGTGCTAGCTGGGGGGGCTCGTCCCAAGAGACCCAGTACTTC.

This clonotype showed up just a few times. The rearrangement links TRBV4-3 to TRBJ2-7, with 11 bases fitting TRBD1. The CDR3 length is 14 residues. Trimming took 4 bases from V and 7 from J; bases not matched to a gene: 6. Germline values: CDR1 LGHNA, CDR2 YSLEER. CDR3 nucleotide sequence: TGCGCCAGCAGCCCTGGACAGGGGGCAGGTGAGCAGTACTTC. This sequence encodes CASSPGQGAGEQYF.

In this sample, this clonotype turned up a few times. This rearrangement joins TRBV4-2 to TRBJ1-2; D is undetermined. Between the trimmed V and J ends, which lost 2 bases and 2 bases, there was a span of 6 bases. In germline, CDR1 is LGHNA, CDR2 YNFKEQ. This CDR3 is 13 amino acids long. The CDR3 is CASSQMGNYGYTF. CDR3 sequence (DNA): TGTGCCAGCAGCCAAATGGGCAACTATGGCTACACCTTC.

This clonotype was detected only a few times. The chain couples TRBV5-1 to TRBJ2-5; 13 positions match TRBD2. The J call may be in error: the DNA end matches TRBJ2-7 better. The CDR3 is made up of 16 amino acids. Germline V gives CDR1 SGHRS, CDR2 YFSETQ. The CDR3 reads CASSSGLAGTLDEQYF. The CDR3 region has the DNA TGCGCCAGCAGCTCGGGACTAGCGGGGACATTGGACGAGCAGTACTTC.

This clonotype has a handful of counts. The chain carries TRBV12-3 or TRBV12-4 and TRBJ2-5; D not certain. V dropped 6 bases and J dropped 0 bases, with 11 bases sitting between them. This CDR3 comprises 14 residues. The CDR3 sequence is CASSLRPYQETQYF. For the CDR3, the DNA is TGTGCCAGCAGCCTACGGCCGTACCAAGAGACCCAGTACTTC.

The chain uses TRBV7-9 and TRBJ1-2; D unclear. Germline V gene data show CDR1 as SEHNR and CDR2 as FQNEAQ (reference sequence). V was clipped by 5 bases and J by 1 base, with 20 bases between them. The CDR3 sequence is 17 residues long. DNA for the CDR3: TGTGCCAGCAGCCCAGTCGGGCCGCAGACCTTTAACTATGGCTACACCTTC. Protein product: CASSPVGPQTFNYGYTF. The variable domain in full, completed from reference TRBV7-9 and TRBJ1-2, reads DTGVSQNPRHKITKRGQNVTFRCDPISEHNRLYWYRQTLGQGPEFLTYFQNEAQLEKSRLLSDRFSAERPKGSFSTLEIQRTEQGDSAMYLCASSPVGPQTFNYGYTFGSGTRLTVV.

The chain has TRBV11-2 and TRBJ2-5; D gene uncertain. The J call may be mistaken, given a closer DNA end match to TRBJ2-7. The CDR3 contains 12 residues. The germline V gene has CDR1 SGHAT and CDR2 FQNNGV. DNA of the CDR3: TGTGCCAGCAGCGGAGTTCAGGACGAGCAGTACTTC. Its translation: CASSGVQDEQYF.

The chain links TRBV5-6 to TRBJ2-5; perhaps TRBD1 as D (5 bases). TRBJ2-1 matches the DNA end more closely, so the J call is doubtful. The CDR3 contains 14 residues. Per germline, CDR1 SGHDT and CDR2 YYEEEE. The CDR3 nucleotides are TGTGCCAGCACCCCAGCTCTGGACAAAAGTGAGCAGTTCTTC. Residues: CASTPALDKSEQFF.

CDR3 nucleotide sequence: TGTGCCAGCAGCTATACCCTTGACGGGTTGCAGTACTTC. Protein sequence: CASSYTLDGLQYF. The gene calls are TRBV12-3 or TRBV12-4 and TRBJ2-7; the D is unclear. V shed 6 bases and J shed 9 bases, with 18 bases lying between them. The CDR3 length is 13 residues.

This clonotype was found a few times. CDR3 loop: CAWSVQGNQPQHF. The CDR3 coding sequence is TGTGCCTGGAGTGTACAGGGCAATCAGCCCCAGCATTTT. This sequence joins TRBV30 and TRBJ1-5; the D gene is possibly TRBD1 (5 bases). CDR1 is GTSNPN and CDR2 is SVGIG in the germline V gene (reference sequence). Trimming took off 0 bases at V and 2 bases at J, with 5 bases between the two ends. The CDR3 is made up of 13 amino acids.

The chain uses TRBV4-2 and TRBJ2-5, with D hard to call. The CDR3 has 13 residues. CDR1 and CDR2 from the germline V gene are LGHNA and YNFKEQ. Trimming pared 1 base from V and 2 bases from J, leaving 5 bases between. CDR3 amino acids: CASSQGKQETQYF. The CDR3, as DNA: TGTGCCAGCAGCCAAGGGAAACAAGAGACCCAGTACTTC.

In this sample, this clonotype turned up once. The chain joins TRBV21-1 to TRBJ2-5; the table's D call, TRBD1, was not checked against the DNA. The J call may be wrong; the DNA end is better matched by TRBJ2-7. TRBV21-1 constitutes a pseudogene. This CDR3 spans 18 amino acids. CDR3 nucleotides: TGTGCCAGCAGCAAGGAAACCGGGACAGGGAAAAAGGTCAGCGAGCAGTACTTC. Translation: CASSKETGTGKKVSEQYF.